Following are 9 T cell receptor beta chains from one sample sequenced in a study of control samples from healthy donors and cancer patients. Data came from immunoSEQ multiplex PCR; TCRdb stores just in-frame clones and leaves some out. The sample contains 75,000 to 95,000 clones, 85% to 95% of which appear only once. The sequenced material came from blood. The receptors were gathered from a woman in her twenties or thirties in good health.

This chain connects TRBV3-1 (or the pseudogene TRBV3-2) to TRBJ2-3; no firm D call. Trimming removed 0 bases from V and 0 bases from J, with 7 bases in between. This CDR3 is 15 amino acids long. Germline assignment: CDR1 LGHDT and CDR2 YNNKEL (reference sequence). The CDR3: CASSQDFSSTDTQYF. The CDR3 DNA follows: TGTGCCAGCAGCCAAGACTTTTCTAGCACAGATACGCAGTATTTT.

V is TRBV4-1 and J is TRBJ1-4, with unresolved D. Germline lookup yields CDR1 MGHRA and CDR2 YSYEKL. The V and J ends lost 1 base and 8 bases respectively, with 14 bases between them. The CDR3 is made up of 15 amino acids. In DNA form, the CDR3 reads TGCGCCAGCAGCCAAGTTGGATCGCTGTGGGAAAAACTGTTTTTT. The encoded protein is CASSQVGSLWEKLFF.

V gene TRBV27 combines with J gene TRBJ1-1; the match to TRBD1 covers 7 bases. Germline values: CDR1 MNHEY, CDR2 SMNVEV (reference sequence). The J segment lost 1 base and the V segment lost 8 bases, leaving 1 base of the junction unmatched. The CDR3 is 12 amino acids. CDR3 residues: CASRTGNTEAFF. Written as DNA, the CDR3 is TGTGCCAGCCGGACAGGGAACACTGAAGCTTTCTTT.

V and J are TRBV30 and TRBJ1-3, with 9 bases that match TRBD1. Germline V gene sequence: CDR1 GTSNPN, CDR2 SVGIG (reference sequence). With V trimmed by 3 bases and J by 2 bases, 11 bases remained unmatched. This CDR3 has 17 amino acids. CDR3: CAWRPLGQGGTGNTIYF. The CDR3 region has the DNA TGTGCCTGGAGGCCCCTGGGACAGGGAGGTACTGGAAACACCATATATTTT.

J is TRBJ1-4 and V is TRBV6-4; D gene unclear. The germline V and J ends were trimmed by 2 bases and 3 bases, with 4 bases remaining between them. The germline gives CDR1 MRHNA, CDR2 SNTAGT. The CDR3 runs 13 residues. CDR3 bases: TGTGCCAGCAGTGACGCCCCTAATGAAAAACTGTTTTTT. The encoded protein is CASSDAPNEKLFF.

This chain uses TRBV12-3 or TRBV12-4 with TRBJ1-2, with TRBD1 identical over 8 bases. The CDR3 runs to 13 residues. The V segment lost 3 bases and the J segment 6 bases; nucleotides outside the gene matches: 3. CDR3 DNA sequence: TGTGCCAGCAGTTTGACGGACAGGGATGGCTACACCTTC. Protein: CASSLTDRDGYTF.

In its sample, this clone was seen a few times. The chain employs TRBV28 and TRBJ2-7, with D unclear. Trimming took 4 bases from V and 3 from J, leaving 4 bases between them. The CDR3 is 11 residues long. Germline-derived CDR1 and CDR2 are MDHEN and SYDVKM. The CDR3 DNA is TGTGCCAGCAGTTGGAGCTACGAGCAGTACTTC. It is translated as CASSWSYEQYF.

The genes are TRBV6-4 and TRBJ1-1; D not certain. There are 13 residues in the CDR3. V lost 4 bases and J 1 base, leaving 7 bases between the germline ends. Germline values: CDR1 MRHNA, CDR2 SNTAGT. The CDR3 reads CASSATPNTEAFF. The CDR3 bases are TGTGCCAGCAGTGCTACACCGAACACTGAAGCTTTCTTT.

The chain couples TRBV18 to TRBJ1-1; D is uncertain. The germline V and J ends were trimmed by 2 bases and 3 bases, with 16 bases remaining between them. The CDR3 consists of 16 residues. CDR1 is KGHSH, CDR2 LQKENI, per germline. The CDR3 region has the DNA TGTGCCAGCTCACCAGGGCGGGTGGCCCGGGACACTGAAGCTTTCTTT. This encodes CASSPGRVARDTEAFF.